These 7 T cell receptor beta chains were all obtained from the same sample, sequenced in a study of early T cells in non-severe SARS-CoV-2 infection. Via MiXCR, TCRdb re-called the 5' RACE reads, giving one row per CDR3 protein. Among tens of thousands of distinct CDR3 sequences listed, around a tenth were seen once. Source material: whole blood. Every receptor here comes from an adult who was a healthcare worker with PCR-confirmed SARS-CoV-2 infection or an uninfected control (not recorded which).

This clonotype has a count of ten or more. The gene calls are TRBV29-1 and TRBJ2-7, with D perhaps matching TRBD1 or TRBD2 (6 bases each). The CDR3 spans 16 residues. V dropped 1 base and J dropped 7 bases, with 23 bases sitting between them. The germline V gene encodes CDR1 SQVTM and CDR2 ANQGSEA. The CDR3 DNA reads TGCAGCGTTGAAGGCCTTGGATTAAGGGGGGCGGGTGAGCAGTACTTC. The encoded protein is CSVEGLGLRGAGEQYF.

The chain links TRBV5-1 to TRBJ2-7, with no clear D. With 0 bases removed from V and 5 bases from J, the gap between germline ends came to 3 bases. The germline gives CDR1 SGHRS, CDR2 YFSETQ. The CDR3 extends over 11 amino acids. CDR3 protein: CASSLGNEQYF. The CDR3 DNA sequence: TGCGCCAGCAGCTTGGGGAACGAGCAGTACTTC.

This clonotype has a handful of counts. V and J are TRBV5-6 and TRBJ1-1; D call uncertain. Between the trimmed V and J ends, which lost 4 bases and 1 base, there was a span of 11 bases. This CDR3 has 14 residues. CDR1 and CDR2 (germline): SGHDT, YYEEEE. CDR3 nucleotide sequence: TGTGCCAGCAGCCTGCCCGGCAAGAACACTGAAGCTTTCTTT. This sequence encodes CASSLPGKNTEAFF.

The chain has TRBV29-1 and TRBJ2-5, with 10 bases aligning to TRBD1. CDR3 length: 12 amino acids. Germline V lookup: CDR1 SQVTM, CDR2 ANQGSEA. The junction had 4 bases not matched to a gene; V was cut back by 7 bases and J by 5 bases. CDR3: CSGDRGKETQYF. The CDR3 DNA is TGCAGCGGGGACAGGGGCAAGGAGACCCAGTACTTC.

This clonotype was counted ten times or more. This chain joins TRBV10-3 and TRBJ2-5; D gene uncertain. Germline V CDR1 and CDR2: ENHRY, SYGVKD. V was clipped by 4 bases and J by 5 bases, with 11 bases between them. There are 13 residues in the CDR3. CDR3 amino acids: CAISANPVETQYF. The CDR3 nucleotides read TGTGCCATCAGTGCTAATCCTGTGGAGACCCAGTACTTC.

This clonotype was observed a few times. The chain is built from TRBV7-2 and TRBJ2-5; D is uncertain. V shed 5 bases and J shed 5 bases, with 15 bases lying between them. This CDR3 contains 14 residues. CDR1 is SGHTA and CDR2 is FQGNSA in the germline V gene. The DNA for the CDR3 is TGTGCCAGCAGCAAAGATCCTCGTACGGAGACCCAGTACTTC. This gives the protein CASSKDPRTETQYF.

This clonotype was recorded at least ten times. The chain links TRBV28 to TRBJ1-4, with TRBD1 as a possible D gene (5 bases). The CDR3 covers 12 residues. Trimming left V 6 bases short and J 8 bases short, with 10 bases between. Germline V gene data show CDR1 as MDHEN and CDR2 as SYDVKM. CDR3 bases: TGTGCCAGCAGGCAGGGTTGGGAAAAACTGTTTTTT. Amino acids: CASRQGWEKLFF.